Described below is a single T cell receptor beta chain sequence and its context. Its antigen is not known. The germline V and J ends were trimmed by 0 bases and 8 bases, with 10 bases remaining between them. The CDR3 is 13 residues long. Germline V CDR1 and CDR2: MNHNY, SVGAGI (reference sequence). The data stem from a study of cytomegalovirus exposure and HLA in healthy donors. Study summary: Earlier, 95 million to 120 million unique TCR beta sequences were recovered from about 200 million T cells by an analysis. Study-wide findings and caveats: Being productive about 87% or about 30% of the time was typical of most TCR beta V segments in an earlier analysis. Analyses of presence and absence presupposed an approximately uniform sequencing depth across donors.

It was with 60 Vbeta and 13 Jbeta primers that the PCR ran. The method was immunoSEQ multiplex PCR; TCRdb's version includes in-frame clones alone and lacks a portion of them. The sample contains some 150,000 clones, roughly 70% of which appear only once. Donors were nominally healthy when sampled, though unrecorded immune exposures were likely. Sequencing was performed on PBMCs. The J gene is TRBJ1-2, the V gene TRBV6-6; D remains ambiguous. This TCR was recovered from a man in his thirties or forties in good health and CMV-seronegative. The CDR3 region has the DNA TGTGCCAGCAGTTACTCGGAGAGTAGAGGCTACACCTTC. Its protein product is CASSYSESRGYTF.